In its sample, the clone carrying this TCR beta chain was seen many times. As yet, its antigen is unknown. This may be a read error, as it is one base from a much larger clone. This record belongs to a study of blood T cells in healthy people across ages. Study observations and caveats: With age, beta diversity per million T cells declined roughly linearly, significantly by approximately 40.

A sample-barcoded 5' primer and a J-beta primer mix were used in a second PCR of roughly 7 to 11 cycles. CDR3-containing paired-end reads numbering at least 2.5 million came from each sample. TCRdb processed the 5' RACE reads anew with MiXCR; each CDR3 protein has one entry. The sample has 650,000 to 1,000,000 distinct CDR3 sequences, roughly 40% seen once. Per the germline V gene, CDR1 is DFQATT and CDR2 is SNEGSKA (reference sequence). The V gene end was trimmed by 1 base and the J gene end by 2 bases; junction bases not matched to a gene: 2. This CDR3 has 14 residues. The chain links TRBV20-1 to TRBJ2-3, with 8 bases matching TRBD2. This clonotype originated in a man aged 18-30 years in good health. The specimen was blood. CDR3 nucleotide sequence: TGCAGTGCTAGAGCGGGGGGGACCACAGATACGCAGTATTTT. Translated, it gives CSARAGGTTDTQYF.